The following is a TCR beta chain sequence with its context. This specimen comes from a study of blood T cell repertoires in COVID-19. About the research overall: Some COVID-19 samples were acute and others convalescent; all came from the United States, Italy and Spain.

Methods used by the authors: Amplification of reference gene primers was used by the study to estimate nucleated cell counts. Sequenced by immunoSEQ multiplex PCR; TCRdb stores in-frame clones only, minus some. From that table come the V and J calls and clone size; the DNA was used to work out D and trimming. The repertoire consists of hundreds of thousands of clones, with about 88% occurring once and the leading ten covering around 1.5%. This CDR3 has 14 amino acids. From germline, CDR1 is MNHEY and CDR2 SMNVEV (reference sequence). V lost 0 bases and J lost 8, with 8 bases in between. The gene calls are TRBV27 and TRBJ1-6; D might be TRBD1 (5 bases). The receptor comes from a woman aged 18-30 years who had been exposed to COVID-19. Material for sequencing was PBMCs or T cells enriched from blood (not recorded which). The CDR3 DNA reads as TGTGCCAGCAGTTTATCGGGGGGGTATTCACCCCTCCACTTT. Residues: CASSLSGGYSPLHF.